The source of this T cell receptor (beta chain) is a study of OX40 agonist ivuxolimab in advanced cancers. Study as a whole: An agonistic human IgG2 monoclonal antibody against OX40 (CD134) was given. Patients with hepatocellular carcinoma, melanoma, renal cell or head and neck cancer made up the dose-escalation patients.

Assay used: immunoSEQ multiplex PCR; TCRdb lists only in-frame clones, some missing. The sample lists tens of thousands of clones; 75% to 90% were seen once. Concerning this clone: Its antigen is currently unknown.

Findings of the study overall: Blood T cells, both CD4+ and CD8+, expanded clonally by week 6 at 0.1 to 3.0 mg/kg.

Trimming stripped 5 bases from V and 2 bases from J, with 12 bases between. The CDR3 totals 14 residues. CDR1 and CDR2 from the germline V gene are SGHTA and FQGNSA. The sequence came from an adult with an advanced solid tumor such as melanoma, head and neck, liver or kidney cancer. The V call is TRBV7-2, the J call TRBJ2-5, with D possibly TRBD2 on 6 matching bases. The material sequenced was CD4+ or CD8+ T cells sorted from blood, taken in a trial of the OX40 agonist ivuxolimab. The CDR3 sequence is CASSPPGEQETQYF. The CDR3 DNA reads TGTGCCAGCAGCCCCCCGGGGGAGCAAGAGACCCAGTACTTC. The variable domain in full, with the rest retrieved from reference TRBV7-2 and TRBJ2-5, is GAGVSQSPSNKVTEKGKDVELRCDPISGHTALYWYRQSLGQGLEFLIYFQGNSAPDKSGLPSDRFSAERTGGSVSTLTIQRTQQEDSAVYLCASSPPGEQETQYFGPGTRLLVL.